This passage covers 25 T cell receptor beta chains from one sample sequenced in a study of CD8+ T cells in alopecia areata. RNA was isolated and reverse transcribed to cDNA, the sequencing template. The data were produced by immunoSEQ multiplex PCR, yet TCRdb's version contains in-frame clones alone and is incomplete. Seen here are some 45,000 clones, about nine tenths observed once, and the top ten hold approximately 20%. Treatment noted: oral pan-JAK inhibitor, 5-10 mg twice daily. This specimen was CD8+ T cells sorted from blood, taken at week 24, from a patient treated with tofacitinib. All receptors come from a human donor with alopecia areata.

The chain is built from TRBV18 and TRBJ2-5, with 10 positions matching TRBD2. The CDR3 runs 16 residues. The V and J ends lost 2 bases and 6 bases, in that order; junction bases with no gene match: 9. Germline V gives CDR1 KGHSH, CDR2 LQKENI. CDR3 nucleotide sequence: TGTGCCAGCTCACCAGGGGCCCTAGCGGGGGAGAAGACCCAGTACTTC. Translated: CASSPGALAGEKTQYF.

On this clone: Other DNA sequences in this specimen translate into the identical CDR3. V and J are TRBV10-3 and TRBJ1-5; perhaps TRBD1 as D (5 bases). With 6 bases removed from V and 2 bases from J, the gap between germline ends came to 14 bases. The CDR3 spans 15 residues. CDR1 is ENHRY and CDR2 is SYGVKD in the germline V gene. The CDR3 region is CAIRWGPGGNQPQHF. CDR3 DNA: TGTGCCATCAGGTGGGGACCGGGGGGCAATCAGCCCCAGCATTTT.

This sequence joins TRBV28 and TRBJ2-3, with D hard to call. The germline gives CDR1 MDHEN, CDR2 SYDVKM. Trimming took off 3 bases at V and 0 bases at J, with 7 bases between the two ends. The CDR3 totals 14 residues. Here the CDR3 reads CASSLFPSTDTQYF. DNA for the CDR3: TGTGCCAGCAGTTTGTTCCCTAGCACAGATACGCAGTATTTT.

The rearrangement joins TRBV29-1 to TRBJ1-4; TRBD1 might be the D (5 bases). Trimming pared 7 bases from V and 4 bases from J, leaving 13 bases between. Germline loops: CDR1 SQVTM, CDR2 ANQGSEA. The CDR3 length is 13 residues. The CDR3 is CSGKGPINEKLFF. The CDR3 DNA is TGCAGCGGGAAGGGACCGATTAATGAAAAACTGTTTTTT.

The chain recombines TRBV10-3 with TRBJ2-3; D is ambiguous. This CDR3 comprises 17 residues. Trimming removed 0 bases from V and 5 bases from J, with 18 bases in between. Germline values: CDR1 ENHRY, CDR2 SYGVKD. CDR3 nucleotides: TGTGCCATCAGTGAGTCTTACGAGATCCAAGTCGAAGATACGCAGTATTTT. Its protein product is CAISESYEIQVEDTQYF.

The chain carries TRBV5-4 and TRBJ2-1; 7 positions agree with TRBD2. Germline V lookup: CDR1 SGHNT, CDR2 YYREEE (reference sequence). This CDR3 has 14 residues. The trim removed 4 bases at V and 6 bases at J, leaving 7 bases unmatched. CDR3 in DNA: TGTGCCAGCAGCCCGGGACTAACTAGCAATGAGCAGTTCTTC. Its translation is CASSPGLTSNEQFF. Looking up the rest from reference TRBV5-4 and TRBJ2-1 gives the full variable domain: ETGVTQSPTHLIKTRGQQVTLRCSSQSGHNTVSWYQQALGQGPQFIFQYYREEENGRGNFPPRFSGLQFPNYSSELNVNALELDDSALYLCASSPGLTSNEQFFGPGTRLTVL.

The V call is TRBV7-9, the J call TRBJ2-1, with D perhaps TRBD1 (6 bases). This CDR3 region has 12 residues. The germline V gene encodes CDR1 SEHNR and CDR2 FQNEAQ (reference sequence). The V gene lost 5 bases and the J gene lost 16 bases, with 18 bases spanning the gap. The CDR3 region is CASSDGQPHGFF. CDR3 bases: TGTGCCAGCAGCGACGGACAGCCCCATGGTTTCTTC.

The CDR3, as DNA: TGCAGCGTTGAAGATTGGGGAGAAGGCACTGAAGCTTTCTTT. Translation: CSVEDWGEGTEAFF. J is TRBJ1-1 and V is TRBV29-1, with D unresolved. Germline CDR1 and CDR2: SQVTM and ANQGSEA. With 0 bases removed from V and 4 bases from J, the gap between germline ends came to 12 bases. This CDR3 contains 14 residues.

In this sample, this clone is large. The chain recombines TRBV6-6 with TRBJ2-7; no definite D call. V was shortened by 2 bases and J by 2 bases, with 10 bases between the two germline ends. The CDR3 contains 14 residues. Germline CDR1 and CDR2: MNHNY and SVGAGI (reference sequence). The CDR3 DNA reads TGTGCCAGCAGTTACAACCAGCAAACCTACGAGCAGTACTTC. It translates to CASSYNQQTYEQYF.

The genes are TRBV28 and TRBJ1-3; D call uncertain. Germline-derived CDR1 and CDR2 are MDHEN and SYDVKM. V was pared by 3 bases and J by 2 bases, with 8 bases between. The CDR3 length is 14 residues. This chain's CDR3 is CASSLRLPGNTIYF. The CDR3 nucleotides read TGTGCCAGCAGTTTGAGGCTCCCTGGAAACACCATATATTTT.

The chain has TRBV7-6 and TRBJ2-7, with 8 bases that match TRBD1. Looked up from germline, CDR1 is SGHVS and CDR2 is FNYEAQ. The V segment lost 1 base and the J segment 2 bases; nucleotides outside the gene matches: 7. This CDR3 region has 16 residues. CDR3 residues: CASSLGSGQEAYEQYF. CDR3 sequence (DNA): TGTGCCAGCAGCTTAGGTTCGGGACAGGAGGCCTACGAGCAGTACTTC. Looking up the rest from reference TRBV7-6 and TRBJ2-7 gives the full variable domain: GAGVSQSPRYKVTKRGQDVALRCDPISGHVSLYWYRQALGQGPEFLTYFNYEAQQDKSGLPNDRFSAERPEGSISTLTIQRTEQRDSAMYRCASSLGSGQEAYEQYFGPGTRLTVT.

The chain uses TRBV25-1 and TRBJ2-1; the D is unclear. V lost 0 bases, J lost 7 bases, and 7 bases lay in between. The CDR3 totals 13 residues. In germline, CDR1 is MGHDK, CDR2 SYGVNS. CDR3 residues: CASSEYLLNEQFF. CDR3 DNA: TGTGCCAGCAGTGAATATTTATTGAATGAGCAGTTCTTC.

The J gene is TRBJ2-5, the V gene TRBV6-5; 9 nucleotides match TRBD1. The J call may be in error: the DNA end matches TRBJ2-7 better. Germline values: CDR1 MNHEY, CDR2 SVGAGI. This CDR3 comprises 15 residues. This CDR3 reads CASSPSGTGMYEQYF. In nucleotides, the CDR3 is TGTGCCAGCAGTCCTTCCGGGACAGGGATGTACGAGCAGTACTTC.

This sequence joins TRBV11-2 and TRBJ2-7; D gene uncertain. This CDR3 has 11 amino acids. The germline gives CDR1 SGHAT, CDR2 FQNNGV. Between the trimmed V and J ends, which lost 5 bases and 6 bases, there was a span of 8 bases. CDR3 DNA: TGTGCCAGCAGCCACGAGAGCGAGCAGTACTTC. Amino acids: CASSHESEQYF.

This chain uses TRBV27 with TRBJ2-5; D possibly corresponds to TRBD1 (6 bases). Looked up from germline, CDR1 is MNHEY and CDR2 is SMNVEV (reference sequence). The V end was cut by 5 bases, the J end by 11 bases, with 15 bases between. The CDR3 runs 12 residues. CDR3 residues: CASSKTGQEQYF. DNA for the CDR3: TGTGCCAGCAGTAAGACAGGTCAAGAGCAGTACTTC.

The rearrangement joins TRBV5-4 to TRBJ2-5; 12 nucleotides line up with TRBD2. From germline, CDR1 is SGHNT and CDR2 YYREEE (reference sequence). The CDR3 extends over 15 amino acids. Losses at the gene ends were 3 bases for V and 0 bases for J; bases not matched to a gene: 0. The CDR3: CASSWTSGDQETQYF. The CDR3, as DNA: TGTGCCAGCAGCTGGACTAGCGGGGACCAAGAGACCCAGTACTTC.

The gene calls are TRBV6-5 and TRBJ2-2; TRBD1 is a possible D gene (5 bases). Germline CDR1 is MNHEY and CDR2 is SVGAGI. Trimming stripped 2 bases from V and 0 bases from J, with 10 bases between. The CDR3 is made up of 16 amino acids. The DNA for the CDR3 is TGTGCCAGCAGTTACGGGGCAGGACCGAACACCGGGGAGCTGTTTTTT. Its translation is CASSYGAGPNTGELFF.

This chain joins TRBV12-5 and TRBJ2-1; D remains unclear. This CDR3 comprises 13 residues. Trimming shortened V by 1 base and J by 5 bases, and 6 bases separated the two germline ends. Germline CDR1 reads LGHNT; CDR2 reads FRNRAP. DNA of the CDR3: TGTGCTAGTGGTTTGGGGATTAACAATGAGCAGTTCTTC. The encoded protein is CASGLGINNEQFF.

This rearrangement joins TRBV19 to TRBJ2-7; D gene unclear. Germline assignment: CDR1 LNHDA and CDR2 SQIVND (reference sequence). The CDR3 extends over 14 amino acids. V was shortened by 2 bases and J by 4 bases, with 12 bases between the two germline ends. Here the CDR3 DNA reads TGTGCCAGTAGTATACAGACGTCAGGATACGAGCAGTACTTC. Protein sequence: CASSIQTSGYEQYF.

The chain links TRBV25-1 to TRBJ2-5; D ambiguous. This CDR3 comprises 13 residues. The germline V gene encodes CDR1 MGHDK and CDR2 SYGVNS. Trimming removed 5 bases at V and 2 bases at J, with 9 bases between. This CDR3 is CASSRADQETQYF. In nucleotides, the CDR3 is TGTGCCAGCAGTAGGGCAGATCAAGAGACCCAGTACTTC.

This chain links TRBV30 with TRBJ2-1; D remains unclear. The CDR3 is 12 residues long. Per germline, CDR1 GTSNPN and CDR2 SVGIG (reference sequence). Trimming removed 3 bases from V and 8 bases from J, with 11 bases in between. In nucleotides, the CDR3 is TGTGCCTGGAGCACCAAAACGGATGAGCAGTTCTTC. As protein: CAWSTKTDEQFF.

The chain uses TRBV4-1 and TRBJ2-5; no clear D. This CDR3 region has 14 residues. CDR1 is MGHRA, CDR2 YSYEKL, per germline. V was trimmed by 0 bases and J by 0 bases, leaving 5 bases between them. CDR3 coding DNA: TGCGCCAGCAGCCAAGATATAGACCAAGAGACCCAGTACTTC. Protein sequence: CASSQDIDQETQYF.

The sample holds one count of this clone. The gene calls are TRBV27 and TRBJ2-7; 10 bases agree with TRBD2. Per the germline V gene, CDR1 is MNHEY and CDR2 is SMNVEV (reference sequence). J lost 3 bases, V lost 7 bases, and 3 bases had no gene match. The CDR3 spans 13 residues. In DNA, the CDR3 is TGTGCCAGCAAGGGGACTAGCGACTACGAGCAGTACTTC. Residues: CASKGTSDYEQYF.

The V gene is TRBV5-4, the J gene TRBJ2-3; 8 bases fit TRBD2. Germline-derived CDR1 and CDR2 are SGHNT and YYREEE (reference sequence). V shed 0 bases, J shed 0 bases, and the junction held 9 bases outside the gene matches. CDR3 length equals 18 residues. The CDR3 DNA reads TGTGCCAGCAGCTTGGACCCCGCGGGGGGTCTTAGCACAGATACGCAGTATTTT. As protein: CASSLDPAGGLSTDTQYF. Supplemented by reference TRBV5-4 and TRBJ2-3, the full variable domain reads ETGVTQSPTHLIKTRGQQVTLRCSSQSGHNTVSWYQQALGQGPQFIFQYYREEENGRGNFPPRFSGLQFPNYSSELNVNALELDDSALYLCASSLDPAGGLSTDTQYFGPGTRLTVL.

The chain links TRBV7-9 to TRBJ2-7; 7 bases agree with TRBD1. With 3 bases clipped from V and 3 bases from J, the junction kept 5 bases outside the gene matches. The CDR3 consists of 14 residues. Germline V gene data show CDR1 as SEHNR and CDR2 as FQNEAQ (reference sequence). CDR3 amino acids: CASSFPGQFYEQYF. In DNA, the CDR3 is TGTGCCAGCAGCTTTCCGGGACAGTTCTACGAGCAGTACTTC.